The entry below gives a single TCR beta chain sequence along with its context. The protocol was immunoSEQ multiplex PCR, while the TCRdb copy is restricted to in-frame clones and leaves out a portion. This table has about 230,000 clones, nearly 90% appearing once. This sample is part of a study of blood T cell repertoires in COVID-19. This CDR3 is built from 20 residues. Germline CDR1 LGHDT, CDR2 YNNKEL (reference sequence). The junction had 13 bases not matched to a gene; V was cut back by 2 bases and J by 0 bases. Sequencing was performed on peripheral blood. The J gene is TRBJ2-6, the V gene TRBV3-1 (or the pseudogene TRBV3-2); 7 bases match TRBD1. This clonotype originated in a woman in her late teens or twenties who had recovered from COVID-19. CDR3 sequence reads: CASSQPEGTVPRSGANVLTF. As DNA, the CDR3 is TGTGCCAGCAGCCAACCCGAGGGGACAGTGCCACGCTCTGGGGCCAACGTCCTGACTTTC.